This is a list of T cell receptor beta chains from one sample in a study of T cell repertoires in cytomegalovirus infection. TCRdb reprocessed the reads with MiXCR, giving one entry per CDR3 protein. Of around 440,000 distinct CDR3 sequences in the sample, about 11% were seen once. The specimen sequenced was PBMCs. All receptors derive from a human donor in good health (CMV status not recorded). Some clones in this sample may be carry-over from other donors' samples. Both conserved end residues are part of each CDR3. Each record gives: J gene, V gene, D gene, clone size, CDR3 DNA, CDR3 protein. The D gene is left open where the match is weak. Clone size is given for some rows only: seen once, a few or many times, or a class if the clone is expanded.

>TRBJ2-6|TRBV6-1|.|.
TGTGCCAGCAGCCAGCTAGGGGTAGCTGGGGCCAACGTCCTGACTTTC
CASSQLGVAGANVLTF
>TRBJ1-2|TRBV29-1|.|.
TGCAGCTATGACAGTGCGGAGGGGAACTATGGCTACACCTTC
CSYDSAEGNYGYTF
>TRBJ2-7|TRBV7-9|TRBD2|many
TGTGCCAGCAGCTCCTTCTCCGGGACTAGCTTTTTCTACGAGCAGTACTTC
CASSSFSGTSFFYEQYF
>TRBJ2-5|TRBV7-9|.|.
TGTGCCAGCACCACTGACAGGCAAGAGACCCAGTACTTC
CASTTDRQETQYF
>TRBJ2-2|TRBV5-1|TRBD2|many
TGCGCCAGCAGCTCGGCGGCGGGAGGAACGGGGGAGCTGTTTTTT
CASSSAAGGTGELFF
>TRBJ1-1|TRBV12-3/TRBV12-4|.|.
TGTGCCAGCAGGATAGGGACGGACAACACTGAAGCTTTCTTT
CASRIGTDNTEAFF
>TRBJ2-7|TRBV29-1|.|.
TGCAGCGTTGTCTCCCTAGTCGGCGAGCAGTACTTC
CSVVSLVGEQYF
>TRBJ1-5|TRBV18|TRBD1|.
TGTGCCAGCTCACCCGCTTTGGGACAGGGGGCGCAGACGGATTATAGCAATCAGCCCCAGCATTTT
CASSPALGQGAQTDYSNQPQHF
>TRBJ2-7|TRBV27|TRBD2|few
TGTGCCAGCGAGGGACTAGCGGGAGCCCCGGGCGAGCAGTACTTC
CASEGLAGAPGEQYF
>TRBJ1-1|TRBV19|.|many
TGTGCCAGTAGTATAGATCAAAGCAGGGTGGAAGCTTTCTTT
CASSIDQSRVEAFF
>TRBJ2-2|TRBV27|TRBD1|.
TGTGCCAGCAGTGAAAGACAGGGGAACGGGGAGCTGTTTTTT
CASSERQGNGELFF
>TRBJ2-1|TRBV7-8|.|many
TGTGCCAGCAGCTTAGGGGCCGGCAGGAGCTCCTACAATGAGCAGTTCTTC
CASSLGAGRSSYNEQFF
>TRBJ1-6|TRBV7-3|.|many
TGTGCCAGCAGCTTAGAGCCGCGGGGTTCACCCCTCCACTTT
CASSLEPRGSPLHF
>TRBJ2-1|TRBV14|TRBD2|many
TGTGCCAGCAGCCAAGTGAGCGGGAGAAATATACCGTTCTTC
CASSQVSGRNIPFF
>TRBJ2-1|TRBV6-1|TRBD2|few
TGTGCCAGCATCCAGCCGGCGGGAGGTTACAATGAGCAGTTCTTC
CASIQPAGGYNEQFF
>TRBJ2-2|TRBV7-2|.|many
TGTGCCAGCAGCTTTGGGGGGGCCAGCGCCGGGGAGCTGTTTTTT
CASSFGGASAGELFF
>TRBJ2-4|TRBV4-1|TRBD2|few
TGCGCCAGCAGCCAAGATTGGACTAGCGGGGTTCCCTCTCAAGCCAAAAACATTCAGTACTTC
CASSQDWTSGVPSQAKNIQYF
>TRBJ1-3|TRBV4-2|TRBD1|.
TGTGCCAGCAGCCAAGAGGGGGACAGCACCCGCTCTGGAAACACCATATATTTT
CASSQEGDSTRSGNTIYF
>TRBJ1-6|TRBV4-1|.|many
TGCGCCAGCACCCCCGGGCCCAGCTCCTATAATTCACCCCTCCACTTT
CASTPGPSSYNSPLHF
>TRBJ2-1|TRBV19|TRBD2|few
TGTGCCAGTAGTATAACTAGCGGGAGGGTCGCCTACAATGAGCAGTTCTTC
CASSITSGRVAYNEQFF
>TRBJ2-5|TRBV19|TRBD1|few
TGTGCCAGTAGTACGAGGGACAGAAACCGTGGAGAGACCCAGTACTTC
CASSTRDRNRGETQYF
>TRBJ1-6|TRBV7-2|.|many
TGTGCCAGCAGCTTAGAGGGGAATTCACCCCTCCACTTT
CASSLEGNSPLHF
>TRBJ1-3|TRBV12-3/TRBV12-4|.|many
.
CASILGPGNTIYF
>TRBJ2-7|TRBV6-5|.|.
TGTGCCAGCAGTTCAAGGGCCCCCTACGAGCAGTACTTC
CASSSRAPYEQYF
>TRBJ1-5|TRBV14|.|few
TGTGCCAGCAGCCAATTTGGCATTCGACAGCCCCAGCATTTT
CASSQFGIRQPQHF
>TRBJ2-4|TRBV9|.|.
TGTGCCAGCAGCCCTGGCCGGGGGAAAGCCAAAAACATTCAGTACTTC
CASSPGRGKAKNIQYF
>TRBJ1-5|TRBV15|.|.
TGTGCCACCAGCAGAGATTCAGGGGTTGGGAATCAGCCCCAGCATTTT
CATSRDSGVGNQPQHF
>TRBJ2-1|TRBV20-1|.|.
TGCAGTGCTAGACCCCGAGGCGTTTACTCCTACAATGAGCAGTTCTTC
CSARPRGVYSYNEQFF
>TRBJ1-6|TRBV20-1|TRBD1|few
TGCAGTGCTAGGGAAGGGGGCTTGAATAATTCACCCCTCCACTTT
CSAREGGLNNSPLHF
>TRBJ2-3|TRBV4-2|.|many
TGTGCCAGCAGCCAAGAGACGGGGCCAGATACGCAGTATTTT
CASSQETGPDTQYF
>TRBJ1-5|TRBV18|TRBD1|.
TGTGCCAGCTCACGGACAGGCCCTCTTAGCAATCAGCCCCAGCATTTT
CASSRTGPLSNQPQHF
>TRBJ1-3|TRBV12-3/TRBV12-4|.|.
TGTGCCAGCAGTTTAGTGTCAGCAAATGGAAACACCATATATTTT
CASSLVSANGNTIYF
>TRBJ2-1|TRBV19|.|many
TGTGCCAGTAGTGTTGACAGGGAGGATGAGCAGTTCTTC
CASSVDREDEQFF
>TRBJ2-7|TRBV19|.|many
TGTGCCAGTAAGAGGGACACGAGCTCCTACGAGCAGTACTTC
CASKRDTSSYEQYF
>TRBJ2-1|TRBV7-3|.|many
TGTGCCAGCAGCTTACCCGGCAGCAACAATGAGCAGTTCTTC
CASSLPGSNNEQFF
>TRBJ1-2|TRBV29-1|.|.
TGCAGCGTTGAAAGGGCAGGGGCGAGTGGCTACACCTTC
CSVERAGASGYTF
>TRBJ1-1|TRBV24-1|.|.
TGTGCCATCCGGGACACCTTAAATGAAGCTTTCTTT
CAIRDTLNEAFF
>TRBJ2-1|TRBV15|.|many
TGTGCCACCAGCCTCGAGGCGCGGGTCTACAATGAGCAGTTCTTC
CATSLEARVYNEQFF
>TRBJ1-1|TRBV29-1|.|.
TGCAGCGTTCGGTACGGGGAGAACACTGAAGCTTTCTTT
CSVRYGENTEAFF
>TRBJ2-3|TRBV7-2|.|many
TGTGCCAGCAGCCCGCCTCCTACGCAGTATTTT
CASSPPPTQYF
>TRBJ2-7|TRBV7-9|.|many
TGTGCCAGCAGCTTCCTGGGTGGGGCCTCCTTCCCGGCCTTCTACGAGCAGTACTTC
CASSFLGGASFPAFYEQYF
>TRBJ2-5|TRBV12-3/TRBV12-4|.|few
TGTGCCAGCACCTACCTGATGAATTCAAAAGAGACCCAGTACTTC
CASTYLMNSKETQYF
>TRBJ2-2|TRBV5-4|.|few
TGTGCCAGCAGCCCTAGGTCCGGGAACACCGGGGAGCTGTTTTTT
CASSPRSGNTGELFF
>TRBJ1-5|TRBV2|.|many
TGTGCCAGCAGTCCCGAAGGTCTGCAGCCCCAGCATTTT
CASSPEGLQPQHF
>TRBJ1-4|TRBV3-1|.|.
TGTGCCAGCAGCCAAGATGGGTCTAATGAAAAACTGTTTTTT
CASSQDGSNEKLFF
>TRBJ1-2|TRBV27|.|.
TGTGCCAGCAGTTATGGGCAACTTGCCGGCTACACCTTC
CASSYGQLAGYTF
>TRBJ2-2|TRBV2|TRBD1|many
TGTGCCAACAGACAGGGAGCAGCGAACACCGGGGAGCTGTTTTTT
CANRQGAANTGELFF
>TRBJ2-7|TRBV6-2/TRBV6-3|TRBD2|many
TGTGCCAGCAGCCCCGTCGGGGCGGGAGGAAACGAGCAGTACTTC
CASSPVGAGGNEQYF
>TRBJ2-5|TRBV23-1|TRBD1|.
TGCGCCAGCAGTGAGACAGGGAAGGAGACCCAGTACTTC
CASSETGKETQYF
>TRBJ1-2|TRBV11-2|TRBD1|many
TGTGCCAGCAGCTTAAAAGGCAGGGGGCTGAGTGGCTACACCTTC
CASSLKGRGLSGYTF
>TRBJ2-2|TRBV2|TRBD2|many
TGTGCCAGCAGTGGGGCGGGAGTAGGAACCGGGGAGCTGTTTTTT
CASSGAGVGTGELFF
>TRBJ1-2|TRBV7-8|.|many
TGTGCCCTTAGGGAGCCAAACTATGGCTACACCTTC
CALREPNYGYTF
>TRBJ2-5|TRBV20-1|TRBD2|.
TGCAGTGCTAGTCCGGGACTAGGGATGGAGACCCAGTACTTC
CSASPGLGMETQYF